The clone carrying this T cell receptor beta chain was counted once. Its antigen is unidentified. This specimen belongs to a study of cytomegalovirus exposure and HLA in healthy donors. Germline V gene lookup returns CDR1 PRHDT and CDR2 FYEKMQ (reference sequence). V lost 2 bases to trimming and J lost 3 bases, with 7 bases between them. This CDR3 spans 13 amino acids. Study findings and constraints: Among donors in an Asian-associated ancestry cluster, a later analysis reportedly found fewer N-insertions than the roughly 650-donor mean. Overall, approximately 150 TCR beta chains were annotated as cytomegalovirus-associated.

The PCR employed 60 Vbeta primers together with 13 Jbeta primers. The repertoire was sequenced with immunoSEQ multiplex PCR; TCRdb's copy has only in-frame clones and lacks some. The sample lists approximately 190,000 clones, roughly 83% seen once, with 0.25% to 0.3% in the top ten. This chain uses TRBV13 with TRBJ2-5, with D unresolved. This TCR came from a boy aged 5-17 years in good health and CMV-seronegative. The sample was PBMCs. The CDR3 here is CASSLSTEETQYF. CDR3 nucleotide sequence: TGTGCCAGCAGCTTAAGTACGGAAGAGACCCAGTACTTC.